This T cell receptor (beta chain) was retrieved from a study of T cell changes during pregnancy in multiple sclerosis. Measured with immunoSEQ multiplex PCR; TCRdb has only the in-frame clones, and not every one. This sample has some 70,000 clones, with just over 90% found just once. The V and J ends lost 3 bases and 2 bases respectively, with 15 bases between them. CDR1 and CDR2 from the germline V gene are SGDLS and YYNGEE. This CDR3 comprises 15 residues. The sequence came from a female donor with multiple sclerosis, enrolled in a pregnancy study. The sequenced sample was peripheral blood, obtained in the third trimester of pregnancy. This chain uses TRBV9 with TRBJ2-7; TRBD1 might be the D (6 bases). The CDR3 nucleotides are TGTGCCAGCAGCGGACCCGGGACACGAGCCTACGAGCAGTACTTC. Amino acid sequence: CASSGPGTRAYEQYF.